What follows are 11 T cell receptor beta chains derived from one specimen sequenced in a study of T-cell reconstitution after alpha-beta-depleted transplantation in children. During its preparation, the TCRbeta library received unique molecular identifiers. TCRdb processed the PCR reads anew with MiXCR; each CDR3 protein has one entry. The sample shows 250,000 or so distinct CDR3 sequences, less than 9% of them seen only once. Sequenced here: PBMCs, mostly from graft donor cells, sampled 180 days after TCRalphabeta/CD19-depleted stem cell transplant. The source is a male patient aged 10 to 17 who had a stem cell transplant for acute lymphoblastic leukemia, so the T cells may come from the graft donor.

This clonotype was observed at least ten times. This chain links TRBV9 with TRBJ2-1; TRBD1 matches 8 bases. The CDR3 extends over 16 amino acids. Germline loops: CDR1 SGDLS, CDR2 YYNGEE. V trimming: 3 bases; J trimming: 0 bases; junction bases outside the gene matches: 5. The CDR3, as DNA: TGTGCCAGCAGCGGATCAGGGGGCGGCTCCTACAATGAGCAGTTCTTC. The encoded protein is CASSGSGGGSYNEQFF.

As concerns this clonotype: This may come from a read error, since a much larger clone is one base off. The rearrangement uses TRBV28 and TRBJ1-2; D uncertain. CDR3 length: 15 residues. V was cut by 3 bases and J by 7 bases, with 18 bases left in between. Germline V gene lookup returns CDR1 MDHEN and CDR2 SYDVKM. CDR3 in DNA: TGTGCCAGCAGTTTCTTGACCACTCCTTTCTCTGGCTACACCTTC. It codes for CASSFLTTPFSGYTF.

In its sample, this clonotype was seen many times. The rearrangement uses TRBV5-1 and TRBJ2-1, with D perhaps given as TRBD1 or TRBD2 (5 bases each). The germline V gene has CDR1 SGHRS and CDR2 YFSETQ. Trimming stripped 7 bases from V and 10 bases from J, with 21 bases between. The CDR3 consists of 14 residues. CDR3 protein: CASARDASVYEQFF. In DNA form, the CDR3 reads TGCGCCAGCGCACGGGACGCGTCAGTTTACGAGCAGTTCTTC.

This clonotype was counted ten times or more. The V and J genes are TRBV28 and TRBJ2-5; D might be TRBD1 or TRBD2, each matching 5 bases. Germline-derived CDR1 and CDR2 are MDHEN and SYDVKM. V was clipped by 4 bases and J by 4 bases, with 16 bases between them. The CDR3 runs to 15 residues. The chain's CDR3 is CASSSQILGTETQYF. The CDR3 region has the DNA TGTGCCAGCAGTTCACAGATTTTGGGGACAGAGACCCAGTACTTC.

This clonotype was detected many times. J is TRBJ2-3 and V is TRBV5-1; 9 bases fit TRBD1. The CDR3 loop spans 16 amino acids. Germline V gene sequence: CDR1 SGHRS, CDR2 YFSETQ. V shed 0 bases, J shed 0 bases, and the junction held 2 bases outside the gene matches. In DNA, the CDR3 is TGCGCCAGCAGCTTGGAAGGGACAGGGAGCACAGATACGCAGTATTTT. Protein product: CASSLEGTGSTDTQYF.

At least ten counts were recorded for this clonotype. The chain employs TRBV12-5 and TRBJ2-1; maybe TRBD1 (6 bases). Germline-derived CDR1 and CDR2 are LGHNT and FRNRAP. V was shortened by 7 bases and J by 9 bases, with 10 bases between the two germline ends. The CDR3 runs 11 residues. Here the CDR3 DNA reads TGTGCTAGTGACCCAGGGGTTGAGCAGTTCTTC. Amino acids: CASDPGVEQFF.

This clonotype was observed many times. This rearrangement joins TRBV12-3 or TRBV12-4 to TRBJ1-3; tentatively, D is TRBD1 (5 bases). With 6 bases removed from V and 1 base from J, the gap between germline ends came to 10 bases. This CDR3 is 14 amino acids long. The CDR3 sequence: CASREQGSGNTIYF. Written as DNA, the CDR3 is TGTGCCAGCAGAGAGCAGGGTTCTGGAAACACCATATATTTT.

This clonotype was found many times. A read error may account for a junction end that differs from germline. The chain joins TRBV6-5 to TRBJ2-7; TRBD1 is a possible D gene (7 bases). This CDR3 has 13 amino acids. Germline CDR1 is MNHEY and CDR2 is SVGAGI. The CDR3 DNA reads as TGTGCCAGCAGTTACTCGATAGGGGGCGGGGAGCACTTC. This encodes CASSYSIGGGEHF.

Of note for this clonotype: A read error may explain this, as a much larger clone is one base away. This sequence joins TRBV29-1 and TRBJ1-1; D is uncertain. Germline V gene sequence: CDR1 SQVTM, CDR2 ANQGSEA. CDR3 length: 11 amino acids. The chain's CDR3 is CSVVGGTEALF. CDR3 DNA: TGCAGCGTTGTGGGAGGCACTGAAGCTCTCTTT.

This clonotype has at least ten counts. The V and J genes are TRBV2 and TRBJ2-3; D ambiguous. Trimming removed 8 bases from V and 2 bases from J, with 11 bases in between. This CDR3 region has 13 residues. CDR1 and CDR2 (germline): SNHLY, FYNNEI. The CDR3 bases are TGTGCCAGCGTCCAGATGTCCACAGATACGCAGTATTTT. It is translated as CASVQMSTDTQYF.

The sample holds many counts of this clonotype. The chain has TRBV19 and TRBJ2-7; either TRBD1 or TRBD2 may supply D (5 bases each). Trimming took 6 bases from V and 5 from J, leaving 20 bases between them. This CDR3 comprises 15 residues. Germline V gives CDR1 LNHDA, CDR2 SQIVND (reference sequence). The CDR3 DNA follows: TGTGCCAGTAGCTCTAACCGGGACCCTCGGGACGAGCAGTACTTC. Its protein product is CASSSNRDPRDEQYF.